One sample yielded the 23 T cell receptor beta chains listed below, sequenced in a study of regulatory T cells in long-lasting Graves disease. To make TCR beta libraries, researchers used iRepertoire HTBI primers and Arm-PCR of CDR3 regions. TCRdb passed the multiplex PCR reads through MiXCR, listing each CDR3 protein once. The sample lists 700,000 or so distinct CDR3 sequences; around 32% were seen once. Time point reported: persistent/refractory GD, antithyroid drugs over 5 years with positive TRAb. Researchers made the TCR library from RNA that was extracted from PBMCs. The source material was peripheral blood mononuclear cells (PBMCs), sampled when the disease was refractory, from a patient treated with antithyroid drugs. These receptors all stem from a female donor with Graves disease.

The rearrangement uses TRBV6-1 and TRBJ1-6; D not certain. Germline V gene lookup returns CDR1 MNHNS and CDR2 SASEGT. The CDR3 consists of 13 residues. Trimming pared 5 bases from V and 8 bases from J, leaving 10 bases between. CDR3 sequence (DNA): TGTGCCAGCAGTACTCACTCGGATTCACCCCTCCACTTT. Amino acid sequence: CASSTHSDSPLHF.

The DNA of the CDR3 is TGCGCCAGCAGCTTTAGTGGCAGCATTATGGGGACAAAAAACATTCAGTACTTC. Its protein is CASSFSGSIMGTKNIQYF. The genes are TRBV5-1 and TRBJ2-4, with D perhaps TRBD1 (6 bases). The CDR3 contains 18 residues. V gave up 2 bases and J gave up 4 bases, with 22 bases separating them. Germline assignment: CDR1 SGHRS and CDR2 YFSETQ. Using reference TRBV5-1 and TRBJ2-4 for the parts outside the CDR3, the full variable domain is KAGVTQTPRYLIKTRGQQVTLSCSPISGHRSVSWYQQTPGQGLQFLFEYFSETQRNKGNFPGRFSGRQFSNSRSEMNVSTLELGDSALYLCASSFSGSIMGTKNIQYFGAGTRLSVL.

The CDR3 DNA follows: TGTGCCAGCAGTTTTGGAGGGGTCCTCGACCAGCCCCAGCATTTT. It yields the protein CASSFGGVLDQPQHF. The chain uses TRBV12-3 or TRBV12-4 and TRBJ1-5, with D perhaps TRBD1 (5 bases). V lost 3 bases and J 7 bases, leaving 16 bases between the germline ends. This CDR3 has 15 residues.

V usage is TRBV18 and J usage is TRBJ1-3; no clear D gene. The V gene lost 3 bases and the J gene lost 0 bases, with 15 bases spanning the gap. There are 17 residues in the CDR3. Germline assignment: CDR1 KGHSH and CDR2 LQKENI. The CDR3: CASSPLHKAGSGNTIYF. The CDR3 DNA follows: TGTGCCAGCTCACCTCTACATAAGGCCGGCTCTGGAAACACCATATATTTT.

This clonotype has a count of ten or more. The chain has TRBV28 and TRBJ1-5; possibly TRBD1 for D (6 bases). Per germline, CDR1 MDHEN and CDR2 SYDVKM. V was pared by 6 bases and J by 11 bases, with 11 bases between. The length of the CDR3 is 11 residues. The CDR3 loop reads CASSPQGTQHF. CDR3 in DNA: TGTGCCAGCAGCCCCCAGGGGACCCAGCATTTT.

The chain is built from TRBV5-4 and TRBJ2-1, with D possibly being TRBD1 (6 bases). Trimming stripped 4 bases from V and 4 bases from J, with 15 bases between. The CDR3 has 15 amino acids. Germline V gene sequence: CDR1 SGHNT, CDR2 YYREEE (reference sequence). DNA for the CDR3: TGTGCCAGCAGCACTACAGGGCAAGGGTACAATGAGCAGTTCTTC. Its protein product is CASSTTGQGYNEQFF.

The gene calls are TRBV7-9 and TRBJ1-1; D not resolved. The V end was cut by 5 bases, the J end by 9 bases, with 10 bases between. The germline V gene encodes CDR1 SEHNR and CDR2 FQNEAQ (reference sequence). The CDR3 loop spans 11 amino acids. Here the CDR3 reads CASSQGLQAFF. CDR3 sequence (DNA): TGTGCCAGCAGCCAAGGACTACAAGCTTTCTTT. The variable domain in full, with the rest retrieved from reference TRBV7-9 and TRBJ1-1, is DTGVSQNPRHKITKRGQNVTFRCDPISEHNRLYWYRQTLGQGPEFLTYFQNEAQLEKSRLLSDRFSAERPKGSFSTLEIQRTEQGDSAMYLCASSQGLQAFFGQGTRLTVV.

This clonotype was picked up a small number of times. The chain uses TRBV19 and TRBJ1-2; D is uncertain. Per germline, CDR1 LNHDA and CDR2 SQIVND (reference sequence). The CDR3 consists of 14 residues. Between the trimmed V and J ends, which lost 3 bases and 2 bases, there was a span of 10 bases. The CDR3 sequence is CASSITSGNYGYTF. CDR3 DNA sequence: TGTGCCAGTAGTATTACGAGTGGAAACTATGGCTACACCTTC. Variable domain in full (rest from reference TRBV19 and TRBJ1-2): DGGITQSPKYLFRKEGQNVTLSCEQNLNHDAMYWYRQDPGQGLRLIYYSQIVNDFQKGDIAEGYSVSREKKESFPLTVTSAQKNPTAFYLCASSITSGNYGYTFGSGTRLTVV.

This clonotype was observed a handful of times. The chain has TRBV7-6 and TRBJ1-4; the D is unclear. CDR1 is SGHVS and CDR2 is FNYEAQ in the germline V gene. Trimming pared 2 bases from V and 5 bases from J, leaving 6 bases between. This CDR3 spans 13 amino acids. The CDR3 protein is CASSLIQNEKLFF. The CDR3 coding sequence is TGTGCCAGCAGCTTAATACAGAATGAAAAACTGTTTTTT.

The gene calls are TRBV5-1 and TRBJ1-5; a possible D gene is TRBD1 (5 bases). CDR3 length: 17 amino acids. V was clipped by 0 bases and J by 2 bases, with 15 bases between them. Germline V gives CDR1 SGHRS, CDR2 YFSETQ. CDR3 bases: TGCGCCAGCAGCTTGGCCCCCAGGGACCTCGGCAATCAGCCCCAGCATTTT. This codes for CASSLAPRDLGNQPQHF.

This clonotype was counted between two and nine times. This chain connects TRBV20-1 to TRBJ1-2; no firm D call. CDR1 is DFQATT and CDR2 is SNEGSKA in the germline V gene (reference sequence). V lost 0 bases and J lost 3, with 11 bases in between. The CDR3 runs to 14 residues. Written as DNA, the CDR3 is TGCAGTGCTAGAGATCTGCGGGCGGACTATGGCTACACCTTC. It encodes CSARDLRADYGYTF.

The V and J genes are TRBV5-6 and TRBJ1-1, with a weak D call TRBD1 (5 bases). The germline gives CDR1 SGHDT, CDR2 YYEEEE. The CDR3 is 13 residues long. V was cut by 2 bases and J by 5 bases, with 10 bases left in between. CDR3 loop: CASSFWRGTEAFF. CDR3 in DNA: TGTGCCAGCAGCTTCTGGAGGGGAACTGAAGCTTTCTTT.

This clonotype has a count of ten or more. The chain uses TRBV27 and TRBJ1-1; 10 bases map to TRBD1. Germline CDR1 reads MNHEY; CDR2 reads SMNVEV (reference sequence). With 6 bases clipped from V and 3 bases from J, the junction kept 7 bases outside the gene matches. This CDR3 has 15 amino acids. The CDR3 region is CASSRTGTGDTEAFF. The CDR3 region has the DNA TGTGCCAGCAGCCGGACCGGGACAGGGGACACTGAAGCTTTCTTT.

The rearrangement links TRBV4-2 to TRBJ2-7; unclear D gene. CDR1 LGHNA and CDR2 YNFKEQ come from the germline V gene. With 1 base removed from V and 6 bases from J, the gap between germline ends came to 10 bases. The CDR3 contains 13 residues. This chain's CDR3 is CASSQVEVGEQYF. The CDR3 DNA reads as TGTGCCAGCAGCCAAGTTGAAGTTGGCGAGCAGTACTTC.

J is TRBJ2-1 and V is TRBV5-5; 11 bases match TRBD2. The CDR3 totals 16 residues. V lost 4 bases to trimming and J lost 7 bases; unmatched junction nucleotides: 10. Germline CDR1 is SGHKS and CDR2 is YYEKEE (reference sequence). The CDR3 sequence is CASSVQLAGVRNEQFF. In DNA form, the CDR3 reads TGTGCCAGCAGCGTGCAACTAGCGGGAGTGCGGAATGAGCAGTTCTTC.

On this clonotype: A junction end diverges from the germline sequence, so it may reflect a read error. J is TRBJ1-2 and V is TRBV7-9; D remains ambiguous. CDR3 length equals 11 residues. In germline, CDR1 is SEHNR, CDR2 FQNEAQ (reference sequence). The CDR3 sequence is CASGFSDGYTF. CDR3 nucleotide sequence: TGTGCCAGCGGCTTTTCCGATGGCTACACCTTC.

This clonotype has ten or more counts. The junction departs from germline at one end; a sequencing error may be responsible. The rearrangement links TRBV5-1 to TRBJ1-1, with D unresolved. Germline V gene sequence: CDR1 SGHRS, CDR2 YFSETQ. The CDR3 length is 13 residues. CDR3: CASSLITNTEAFF. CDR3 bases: TGTGCCAGCAGCTTGATCACGAACACTGAAGCTTTCTTT.

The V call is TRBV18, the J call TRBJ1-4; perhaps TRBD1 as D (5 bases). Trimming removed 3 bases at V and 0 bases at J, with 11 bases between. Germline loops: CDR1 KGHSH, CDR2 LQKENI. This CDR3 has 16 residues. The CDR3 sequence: CASSPLGTATNEKLFF. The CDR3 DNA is TGTGCCAGCTCACCTTTGGGGACCGCAACTAATGAAAAACTGTTTTTT.

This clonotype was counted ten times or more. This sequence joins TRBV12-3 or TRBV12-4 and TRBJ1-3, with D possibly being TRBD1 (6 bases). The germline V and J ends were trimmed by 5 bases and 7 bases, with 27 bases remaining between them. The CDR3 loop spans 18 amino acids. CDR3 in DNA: TGTGCCAGCAGTCGCCGCGACATGATACGGGACACCCCGAACACCATATATTTT. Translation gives CASSRRDMIRDTPNTIYF.

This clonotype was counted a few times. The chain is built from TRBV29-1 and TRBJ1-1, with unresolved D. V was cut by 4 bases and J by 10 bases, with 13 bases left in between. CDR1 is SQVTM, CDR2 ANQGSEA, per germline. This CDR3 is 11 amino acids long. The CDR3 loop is CSVGRQEGAFF. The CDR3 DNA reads TGCAGCGTTGGACGGCAGGAAGGAGCTTTCTTT.

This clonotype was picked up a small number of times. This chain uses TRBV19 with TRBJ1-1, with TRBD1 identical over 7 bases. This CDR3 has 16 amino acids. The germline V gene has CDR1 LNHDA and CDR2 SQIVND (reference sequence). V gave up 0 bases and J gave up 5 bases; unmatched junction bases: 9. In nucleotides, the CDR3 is TGTGCCAGTAGTATAGATCTCGAGACAGGGTTGACTGAAGCTTTCTTT. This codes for CASSIDLETGLTEAFF. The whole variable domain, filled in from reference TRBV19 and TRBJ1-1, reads DGGITQSPKYLFRKEGQNVTLSCEQNLNHDAMYWYRQDPGQGLRLIYYSQIVNDFQKGDIAEGYSVSREKKESFPLTVTSAQKNPTAFYLCASSIDLETGLTEAFFGQGTRLTVV.

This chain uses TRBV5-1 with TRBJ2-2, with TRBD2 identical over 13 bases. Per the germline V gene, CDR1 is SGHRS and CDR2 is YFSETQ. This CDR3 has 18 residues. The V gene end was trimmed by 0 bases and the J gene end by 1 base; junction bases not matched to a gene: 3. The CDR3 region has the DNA TGCGCCAGCAGCTTGGGAGGACTAGCGGGAGAGAACACCGGGGAGCTGTTTTTT. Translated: CASSLGGLAGENTGELFF.

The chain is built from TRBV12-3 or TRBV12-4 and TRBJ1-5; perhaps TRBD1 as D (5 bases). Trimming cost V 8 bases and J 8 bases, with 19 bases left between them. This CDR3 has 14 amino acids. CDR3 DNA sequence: TGTGCCAGCTCACCTACTAGGACATCGGAGCCCCAGCATTTT. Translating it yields CASSPTRTSEPQHF.